These T cell receptor beta chains were read from a single sample in a study of OX40 agonist ivuxolimab in advanced cancers. TCRdb keeps only in-frame clones here, not all; method: immunoSEQ multiplex PCR. This sample yields around 36,000 clones, of which around four fifths are seen a single time; 23% belongs to the top ten. The sequencing used CD4+ or CD8+ T cells sorted from blood, collected in a trial of the OX40 agonist ivuxolimab. The receptors were gathered from an adult with an advanced solid tumor such as melanoma, head and neck, liver or kidney cancer. Each CDR3 is given with its conserved first and last residue. The D gene is left open where the match is weak. The size entry is marked missing in some rows and otherwise reads once, few, many or a size class.

D: -
J: TRBJ1-2
V: TRBV4-3
size: medium-sized
CDR3: CASSQSGASNYGYTF
DNA: TGCGCCAGCAGCCAATCAGGGGCGTCTAACTATGGCTACACCTTC

D: TRBD1
J: TRBJ2-5
V: TRBV4-1
size: -
CDR3: CASSHMDRGPQETQYF
DNA: TGCGCCAGCAGCCATATGGACAGGGGGCCTCAAGAGACCCAGTACTTC

D: TRBD1
J: TRBJ2-2
V: TRBV27
size: -
CDR3: CASSFPRDREAGELFF
DNA: TGTGCCAGCAGTTTCCCCCGGGACAGGGAGGCCGGGGAGCTGTTTTTT

D: -
J: TRBJ2-7
V: TRBV7-2
size: -
CDR3: CASSFGGSSYEQYF
DNA: TGTGCCAGCAGCTTTGGGGGATCCTCCTACGAGCAGTACTTC

D: -
J: TRBJ2-5
V: TRBV9
size: -
CDR3: CASSGYSQETQYF
DNA: TGTGCCAGCAGCGGATACTCCCAAGAGACCCAGTACTTC

D: TRBD2
J: TRBJ2-1
V: TRBV9
size: -
CDR3: CASSVSGGPYNEQFF
DNA: TGTGCCAGCAGCGTTAGCGGGGGTCCCTACAATGAGCAGTTCTTC

D: -
J: TRBJ2-7
V: TRBV28
size: -
CDR3: CASSTGWSYEQYF
DNA: TGTGCCAGCAGTACAGGGTGGTCCTACGAGCAGTACTTC

D: TRBD1
J: TRBJ1-2
V: TRBV27
size: -
CDR3: CASSSLLLGTGGGNYGYTF
DNA: TGTGCCAGCAGTTCCCTCTTATTAGGGACAGGCGGCGGTAACTATGGCTACACCTTC

D: TRBD2
J: TRBJ2-5
V: TRBV7-9
size: -
CDR3: CASSLGGRAETQYF
DNA: TGTGCCAGCAGCTTAGGCGGGAGGGCTGAGACCCAGTACTTC

D: -
J: TRBJ2-2
V: TRBV11-2
size: -
CDR3: CASSLVLGTTGELFF
DNA: TGTGCCAGCAGCTTAGTGTTAGGGACTACCGGGGAGCTGTTTTTT

D: TRBD1
J: TRBJ2-7
V: TRBV27
size: once
CDR3: CASKLSGTGDYEQYF
DNA: TGTGCCAGCAAACTTTCCGGGACAGGGGACTACGAGCAGTACTTC

D: -
J: TRBJ2-1
V: TRBV28
size: -
CDR3: CASSPGPLDNEQFF
DNA: TGTGCCAGCAGTCCAGGGCCCCTTGACAATGAGCAGTTCTTC